This TCR beta chain was identified during a study of blood T cell repertoires in COVID-19 (dated by TCRdb to 2018 to 2021). About the investigation overall: Samples covering the acute and convalescent phases of COVID-19 were provided by collaborators in the United States, Italy and Spain. Deeply sampled blood TCRbeta repertoires from subjects exposed to, actively infected with, or recovered from COVID-19 were included in the dataset. HLA class I and class II types, where available, came from metadata supplied by the sample provider rather than from assay-based typing. Nearly every sample came with metadata listing a de-identified subject ID, COVID-19 status, age in years and sex. Samples came from the ongoing ImmuneRACE study (first 160 participants) plus 1,254 subjects from 6 global collaborators. The material from the prospective study consisted of cDNA or gDNA derived from T cells, B-cell-depleted T cells, or PBMCs. A freely available public database, intended as a resource for researchers studying the immune response to SARS-CoV-2, is where the repertoires were released.

On this clone: There is no known antigen for this receptor. No clone much larger than this one lies a single base away; base qualities are absent.

CDR1 and CDR2, looked up from the germline V gene, are SNHLY and FYNNEI. A distance of 13 bases separates the germline ends of V and J, which lose 8 bases and 0 bases respectively. Including the terminal cysteine and phenylalanine, the CDR3 comprises 14 residues. Only the CDR3 part of the read is kept: 42 bases, read in frame from the first base. Whole blood was collected in K2EDTA tubes by collaborating institutions according to the institutions' own protocols. For TCRbeta analysis, collaborator samples were shipped as frozen whole blood, as isolated PBMCs, or as DNA extracted from either sample type. Overall results and qualifications from the work: Clinical and demographic metadata were provided uncurated, with the amount varying by source and participant.

TCRbeta CDR3 regions were amplified from genomic DNA by means of the immunoSEQ Assay, a bias-controlled multiplex PCR. The paper's processing steps were these. Nucleated cell counts per sample were estimated from amplification of reference gene primers within the assay. To quantify the absolute abundance of each unique TCRbeta CDR3 rearrangement, sequence reads were collapsed and filtered. Productive Simpson clonality was computed per sample as the square root of Simpson's diversity index over productive rearrangements. TCRdb re-hosts the immuneACCESS table, in-frame sequences only. Its copies lack some clones; in the studies checked, an unresolved V gene accounts for under half of them, and the cause for the rest is not known. Clone size and V and J calls were adopted from that table, with D and trimming inferred from the DNA. Recorded for this sample are about 260,000 clones; approximately 82% of them occurred a single time. The ten largest clones take up about 2% of the sample.

The sequenced material came from peripheral blood. The receptor was derived from a woman older than 75 with acute or convalescent COVID-19. In this chain, TRBV2 is recombined with TRBJ1-2, and the D gene may be TRBD1, 5 bases matching. The CDR3 protein sequence reads: CASVRDGTNYGYTF. The DNA sequence is TGTGCCAGCGTCAGGGATGGAACTAACTATGGCTACACCTTC. The variable domain in full, with residues beyond the CDR3 obtained from the reference TRBV2 and TRBJ1-2 genes, is EPEVTQTPSHQVTQMGQEVILRCVPISNHLYFYWYRQILGQKVEFLVSFYNNEISEKSEIFDDQFSVERPDGSNFTLKIRSTKLEDSAMYFCASVRDGTNYGYTFGSGTRLTVV.